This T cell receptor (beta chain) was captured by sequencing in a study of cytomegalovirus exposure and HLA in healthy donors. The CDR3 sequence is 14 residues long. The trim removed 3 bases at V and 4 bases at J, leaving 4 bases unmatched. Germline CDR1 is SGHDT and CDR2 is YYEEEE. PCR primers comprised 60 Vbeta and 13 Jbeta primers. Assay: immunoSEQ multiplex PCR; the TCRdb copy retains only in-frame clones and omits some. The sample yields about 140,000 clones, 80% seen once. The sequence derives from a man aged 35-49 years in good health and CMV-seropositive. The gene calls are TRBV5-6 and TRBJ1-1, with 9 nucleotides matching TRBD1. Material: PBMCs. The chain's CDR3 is CASSSRDRATEAFF. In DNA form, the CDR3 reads TGTGCCAGCAGCTCCCGGGACAGGGCCACTGAAGCTTTCTTT.